This T cell receptor (beta chain) is drawn from a study of blood T cell repertoires in COVID-19. Study at large: PBMCs, B-cell-depleted T cells, or T cells provided the cDNA or gDNA that made up the material.

Unmatched junction bases numbered 4, after V lost 6 bases and J lost 4 bases. From germline, CDR1 is MNHEY and CDR2 SVGAGI. This CDR3 is built from 13 residues. This clone was counted a few times. The assay was immunoSEQ multiplex PCR, and TCRdb's table has in-frame clones only and misses some. The sample holds about 45,000 clones, about two thirds seen once. V and J are TRBV6-5 and TRBJ2-7; 9 positions match TRBD1. This clonotype originated in a man aged 80 or over with acute or convalescent COVID-19. The sequencing input was peripheral blood. CDR3 loop: CASSLDRGYEQYF. For the CDR3, the DNA is TGTGCCAGCAGCCTAGACAGGGGGTACGAGCAGTACTTC.